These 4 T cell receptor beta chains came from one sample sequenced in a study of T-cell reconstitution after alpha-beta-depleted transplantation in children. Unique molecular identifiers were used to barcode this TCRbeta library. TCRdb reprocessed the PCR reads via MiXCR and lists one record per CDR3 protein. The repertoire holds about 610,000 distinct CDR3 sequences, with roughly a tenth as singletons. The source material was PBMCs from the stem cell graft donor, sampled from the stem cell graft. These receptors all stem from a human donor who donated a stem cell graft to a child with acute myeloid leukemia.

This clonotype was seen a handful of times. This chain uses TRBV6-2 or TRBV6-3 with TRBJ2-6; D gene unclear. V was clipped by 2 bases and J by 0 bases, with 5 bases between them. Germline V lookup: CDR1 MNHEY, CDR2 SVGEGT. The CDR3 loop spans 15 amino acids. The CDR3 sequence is CASSYRLSGANVLTF. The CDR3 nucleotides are TGTGCCAGCAGTTACCGGCTCTCTGGGGCCAACGTCCTGACTTTC.

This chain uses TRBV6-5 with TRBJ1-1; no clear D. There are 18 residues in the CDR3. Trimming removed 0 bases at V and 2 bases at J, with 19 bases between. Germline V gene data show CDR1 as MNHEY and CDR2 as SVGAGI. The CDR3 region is CASSYSVMGRALNTEAFF. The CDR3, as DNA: TGTGCCAGCAGTTACTCGGTAATGGGAAGGGCGCTTAACACTGAAGCTTTCTTT.

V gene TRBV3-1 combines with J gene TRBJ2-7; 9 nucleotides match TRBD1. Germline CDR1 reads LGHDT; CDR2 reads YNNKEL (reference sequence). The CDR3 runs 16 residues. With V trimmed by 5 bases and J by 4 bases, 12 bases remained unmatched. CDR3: CASSRKHDRGLYEQYF. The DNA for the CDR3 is TGTGCCAGCAGCAGGAAGCACGACAGGGGGTTGTACGAGCAGTACTTC.

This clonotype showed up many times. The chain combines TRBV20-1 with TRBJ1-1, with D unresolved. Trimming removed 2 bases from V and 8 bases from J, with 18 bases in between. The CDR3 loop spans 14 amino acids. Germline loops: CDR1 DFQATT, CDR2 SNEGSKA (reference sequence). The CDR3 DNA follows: TGCAGTGCTAGATTCCGGGGAAATTCGGGGGAAGCTTTCTTT. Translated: CSARFRGNSGEAFF.